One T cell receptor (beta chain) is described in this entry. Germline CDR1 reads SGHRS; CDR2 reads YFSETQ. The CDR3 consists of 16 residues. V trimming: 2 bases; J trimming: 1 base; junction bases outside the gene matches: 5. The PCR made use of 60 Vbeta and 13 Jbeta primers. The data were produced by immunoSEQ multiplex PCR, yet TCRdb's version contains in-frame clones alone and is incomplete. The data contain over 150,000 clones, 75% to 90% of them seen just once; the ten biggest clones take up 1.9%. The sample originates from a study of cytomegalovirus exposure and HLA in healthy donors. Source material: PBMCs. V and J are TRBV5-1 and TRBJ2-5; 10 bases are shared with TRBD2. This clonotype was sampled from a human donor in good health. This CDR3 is CASSFPSGSFQETQYF. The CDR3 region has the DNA TGCGCCAGCAGCTTTCCTAGCGGGAGTTTCCAAGAGACCCAGTACTTC.